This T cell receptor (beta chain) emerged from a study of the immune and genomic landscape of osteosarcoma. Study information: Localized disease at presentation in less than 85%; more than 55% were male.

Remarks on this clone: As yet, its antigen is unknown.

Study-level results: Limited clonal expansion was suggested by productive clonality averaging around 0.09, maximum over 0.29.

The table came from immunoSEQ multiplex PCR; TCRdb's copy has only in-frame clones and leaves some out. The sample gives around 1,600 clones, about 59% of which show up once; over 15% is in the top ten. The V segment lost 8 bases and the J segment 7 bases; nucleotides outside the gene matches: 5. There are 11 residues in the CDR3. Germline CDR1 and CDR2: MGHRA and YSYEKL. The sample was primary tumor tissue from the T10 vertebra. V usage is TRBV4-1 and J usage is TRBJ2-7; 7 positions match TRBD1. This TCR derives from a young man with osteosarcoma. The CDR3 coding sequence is TGCGCCAGCCGACAGGGCTTGGAGCAGTACTTC. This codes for CASRQGLEQYF.